Each of the 5 T cell receptor beta chains below was sequenced from the same sample in a study of regulatory T cells in long-lasting Graves disease. Libraries of TCR beta came from iRepertoire HTBI primers plus Arm-PCR of CDR3 regions. TCRdb used MiXCR to reprocess the multiplex PCR reads, holding one entry per CDR3 protein. The table records 300,000 to 350,000 distinct CDR3 sequences, around a fifth of them present only once. Described time point: persistent/refractory GD, antithyroid drugs over 5 years with positive TRAb. The TCR library was made from RNA that had been extracted from PBMCs in TRIzol. Specimen: peripheral blood mononuclear cells (PBMCs), collected when the disease was refractory, from a patient treated with antithyroid drugs. All receptors come from a female donor with Graves disease.

The genes are TRBV28 and TRBJ1-5; D is unresolved. The germline V gene has CDR1 MDHEN and CDR2 SYDVKM. The CDR3 covers 18 residues. The germline V and J ends were trimmed by 2 bases and 7 bases, with 24 bases remaining between them. CDR3 bases: TGTGCCAGCAGTTTAAGGGCCGGGGTTCCCTCTATCGAACAGCCCCAGCATTTT. Residues: CASSLRAGVPSIEQPQHF. The full variable domain, its missing parts supplied by reference TRBV28 and TRBJ1-5, is DVKVTQSSRYLVKRTGEKVFLECVQDMDHENMFWYRQDPGLGLRLIYFSYDVKMKEKGDIPEGYSVSREKKERFSLILESASTNQTSMYLCASSLRAGVPSIEQPQHFGDGTRLSIL.

The V gene is TRBV2, the J gene TRBJ2-3; 10 nucleotides agree with TRBD1. V was clipped by 4 bases and J by 1 base; unmatched bases: 2. CDR1 is SNHLY, CDR2 FYNNEI, per germline. The CDR3 is 15 amino acids. The CDR3 loop reads CASSGQGAGTDTQYF. The CDR3 nucleotides read TGTGCCAGCAGTGGACAGGGGGCCGGCACAGATACGCAGTATTTT.

V usage is TRBV10-3 and J usage is TRBJ2-5, with 9 bases that match TRBD2. Germline lookup yields CDR1 ENHRY and CDR2 SYGVKD. The V gene end was trimmed by 7 bases and the J gene end by 1 base; junction bases not matched to a gene: 4. The CDR3 spans 14 residues. The CDR3 sequence: CAINPGLAQETQYF. CDR3 in DNA: TGTGCCATCAACCCGGGACTAGCCCAAGAGACCCAGTACTTC.

This clonotype was recorded many times. The chain uses TRBV12-3 or TRBV12-4 and TRBJ1-4; no definite D call. The CDR3 is 14 amino acids. The V gene lost 1 base and the J gene lost 4 bases, with 7 bases spanning the gap. For the CDR3, the DNA is TGTGCCAGCAGTTTAGGGACCTTTAATGAAAAACTGTTTTTT. It codes for CASSLGTFNEKLFF.

This clonotype was recorded a few times. The chain links TRBV18 to TRBJ2-5, with TRBD1 matching over 8 bases. From germline, CDR1 is KGHSH and CDR2 LQKENI. The V segment lost 2 bases and the J segment 1 base; nucleotides outside the gene matches: 3. The CDR3 extends over 15 amino acids. CDR3 loop: CASSPAGGSQETQYF. The CDR3 DNA follows: TGTGCCAGCTCACCAGCAGGGGGCTCCCAAGAGACCCAGTACTTC.